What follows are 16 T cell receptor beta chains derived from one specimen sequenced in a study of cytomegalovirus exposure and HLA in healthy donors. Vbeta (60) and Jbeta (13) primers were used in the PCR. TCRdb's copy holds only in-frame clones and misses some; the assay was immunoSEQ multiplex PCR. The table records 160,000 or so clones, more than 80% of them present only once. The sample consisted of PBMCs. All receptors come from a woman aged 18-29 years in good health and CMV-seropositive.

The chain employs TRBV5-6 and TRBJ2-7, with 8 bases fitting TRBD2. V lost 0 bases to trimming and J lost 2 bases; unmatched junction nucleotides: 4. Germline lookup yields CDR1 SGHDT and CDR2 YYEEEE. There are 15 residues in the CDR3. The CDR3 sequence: CASSLAQRETYEQYF. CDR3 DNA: TGTGCCAGCAGCTTGGCCCAGCGGGAGACCTACGAGCAGTACTTC.

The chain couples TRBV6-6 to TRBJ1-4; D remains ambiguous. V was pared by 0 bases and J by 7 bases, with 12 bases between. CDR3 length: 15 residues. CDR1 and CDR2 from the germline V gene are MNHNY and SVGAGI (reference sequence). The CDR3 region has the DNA TGTGCCAGCAGTTACTCCTACGGCCGGGGTGAAAAACTGTTTTTT. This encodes CASSYSYGRGEKLFF.

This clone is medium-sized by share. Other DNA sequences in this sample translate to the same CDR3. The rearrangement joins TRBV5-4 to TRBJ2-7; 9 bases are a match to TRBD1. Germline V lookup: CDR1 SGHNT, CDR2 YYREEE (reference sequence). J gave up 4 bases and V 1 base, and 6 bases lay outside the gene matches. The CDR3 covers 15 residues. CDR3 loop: CASSLRGQGRYEQYF. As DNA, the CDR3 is TGTGCCAGCAGCTTGCGAGGACAGGGGAGATACGAGCAGTACTTC.

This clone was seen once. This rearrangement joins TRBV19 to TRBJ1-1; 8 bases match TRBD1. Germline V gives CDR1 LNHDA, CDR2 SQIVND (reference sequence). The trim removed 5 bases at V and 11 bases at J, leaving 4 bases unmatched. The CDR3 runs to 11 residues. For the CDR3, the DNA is TGTGCCAGTAGTCACGGACAGGGCGCTTTCTTT. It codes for CASSHGQGAFF. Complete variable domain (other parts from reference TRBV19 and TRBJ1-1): DGGITQSPKYLFRKEGQNVTLSCEQNLNHDAMYWYRQDPGQGLRLIYYSQIVNDFQKGDIAEGYSVSREKKESFPLTVTSAQKNPTAFYLCASSHGQGAFFGQGTRLTVV.

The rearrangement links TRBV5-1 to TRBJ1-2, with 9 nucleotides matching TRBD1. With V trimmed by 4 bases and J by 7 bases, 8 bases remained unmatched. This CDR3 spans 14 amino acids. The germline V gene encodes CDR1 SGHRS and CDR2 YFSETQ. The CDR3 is CASSPKGTGSGYTF. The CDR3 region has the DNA TGCGCCAGCAGCCCTAAGGGGACAGGGAGTGGCTACACCTTC.

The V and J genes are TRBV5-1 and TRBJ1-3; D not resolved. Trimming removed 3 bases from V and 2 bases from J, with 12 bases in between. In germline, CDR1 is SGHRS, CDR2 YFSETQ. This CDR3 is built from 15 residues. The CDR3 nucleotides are TGCGCCAGCAGCTCTCAATACAGAGCTGGAAACACCATATATTTT. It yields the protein CASSSQYRAGNTIYF.

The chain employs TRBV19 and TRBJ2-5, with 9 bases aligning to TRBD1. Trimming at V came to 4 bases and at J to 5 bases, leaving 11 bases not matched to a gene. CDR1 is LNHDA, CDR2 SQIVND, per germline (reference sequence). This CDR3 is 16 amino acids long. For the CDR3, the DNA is TGTGCCAGTAGTAATATCAACAGGGGGCGCCGGGAGACCCAGTACTTC. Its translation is CASSNINRGRRETQYF.

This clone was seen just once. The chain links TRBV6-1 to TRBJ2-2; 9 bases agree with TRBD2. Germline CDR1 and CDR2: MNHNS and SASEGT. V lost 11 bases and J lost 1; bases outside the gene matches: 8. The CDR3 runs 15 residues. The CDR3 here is CASSGRGGNTGELFF. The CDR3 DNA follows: TGTGCCTCCTCGGGGCGGGGGGGGAACACCGGGGAGCTGTTTTTT.

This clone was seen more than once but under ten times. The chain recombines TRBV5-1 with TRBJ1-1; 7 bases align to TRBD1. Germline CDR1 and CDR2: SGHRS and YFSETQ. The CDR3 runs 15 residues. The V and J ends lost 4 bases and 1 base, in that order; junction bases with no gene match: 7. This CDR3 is CASSDRDSENTEAFF. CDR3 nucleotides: TGCGCCAGCAGCGATAGGGACAGTGAGAACACTGAAGCTTTCTTT.

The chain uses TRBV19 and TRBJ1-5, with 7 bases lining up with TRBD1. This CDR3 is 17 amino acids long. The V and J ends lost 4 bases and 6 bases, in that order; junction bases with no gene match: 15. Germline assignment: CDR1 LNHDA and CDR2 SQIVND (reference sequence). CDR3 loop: CASSTNRDSLSSQPQHF. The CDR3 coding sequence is TGTGCCAGTAGTACAAACCGGGACAGTCTGTCAAGTCAGCCCCAGCATTTT.

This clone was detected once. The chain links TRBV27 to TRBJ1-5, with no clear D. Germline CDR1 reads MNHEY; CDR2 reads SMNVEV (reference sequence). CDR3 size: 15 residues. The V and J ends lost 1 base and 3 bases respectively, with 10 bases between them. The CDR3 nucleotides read TGTGCCAGCAGTTTATTTACGGGTGCCAATCAGCCCCAGCATTTT. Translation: CASSLFTGANQPQHF.

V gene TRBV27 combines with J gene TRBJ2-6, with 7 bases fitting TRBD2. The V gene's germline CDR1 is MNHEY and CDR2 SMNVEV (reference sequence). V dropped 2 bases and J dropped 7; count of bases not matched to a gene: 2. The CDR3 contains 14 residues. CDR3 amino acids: CASSLGRVANVLTF. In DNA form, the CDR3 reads TGTGCCAGCAGTTTAGGGAGGGTTGCCAACGTCCTGACTTTC.

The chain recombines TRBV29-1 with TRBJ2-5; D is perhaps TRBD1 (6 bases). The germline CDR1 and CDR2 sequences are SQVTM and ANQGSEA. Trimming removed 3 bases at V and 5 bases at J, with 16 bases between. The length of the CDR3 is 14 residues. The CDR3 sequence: CSVDRGPSVETQYF. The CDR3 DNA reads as TGCAGCGTTGACAGGGGACCGAGCGTGGAGACCCAGTACTTC.

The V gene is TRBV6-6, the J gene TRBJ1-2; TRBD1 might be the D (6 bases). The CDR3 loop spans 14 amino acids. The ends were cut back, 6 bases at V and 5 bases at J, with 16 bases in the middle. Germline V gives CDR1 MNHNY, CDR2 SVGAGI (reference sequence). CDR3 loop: CASRSGEGEYGYTF. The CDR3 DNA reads TGTGCCAGCAGGTCGGGGGAGGGGGAGTATGGCTACACCTTC.

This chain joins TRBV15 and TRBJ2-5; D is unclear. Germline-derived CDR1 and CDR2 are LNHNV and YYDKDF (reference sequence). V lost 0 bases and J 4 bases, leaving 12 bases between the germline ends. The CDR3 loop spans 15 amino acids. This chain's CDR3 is CATSRDGQNLETQYF. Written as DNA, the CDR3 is TGTGCCACCAGCAGAGATGGGCAGAACTTAGAGACCCAGTACTTC.

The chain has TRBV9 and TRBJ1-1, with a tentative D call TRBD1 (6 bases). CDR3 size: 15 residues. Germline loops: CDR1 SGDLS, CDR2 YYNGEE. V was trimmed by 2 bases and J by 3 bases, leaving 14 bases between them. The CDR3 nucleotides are TGTGCCAGCAGCGTCTTTTCAGGGGAACACACTGAAGCTTTCTTT. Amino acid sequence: CASSVFSGEHTEAFF.